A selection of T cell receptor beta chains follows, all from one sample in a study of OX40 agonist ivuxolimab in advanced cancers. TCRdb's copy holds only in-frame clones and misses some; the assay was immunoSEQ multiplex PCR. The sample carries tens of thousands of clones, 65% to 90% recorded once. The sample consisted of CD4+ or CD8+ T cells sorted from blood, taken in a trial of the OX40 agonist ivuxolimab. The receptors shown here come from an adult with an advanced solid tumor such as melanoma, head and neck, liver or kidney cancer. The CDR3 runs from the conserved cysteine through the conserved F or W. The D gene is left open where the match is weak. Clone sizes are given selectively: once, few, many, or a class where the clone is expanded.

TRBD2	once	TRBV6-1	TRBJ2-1	CASSETPLAGGSYNEQFF	TGTGCCAGCAGTGAAACCCCCCTAGCGGGGGGGTCCTACAATGAGCAGTTCTTC
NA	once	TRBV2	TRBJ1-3	CASTLQGYLSGNTIYF	TGTGCCAGCACCCTTCAGGGGTATCTGTCTGGAAACACCATATATTTT
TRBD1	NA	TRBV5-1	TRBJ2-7	CASSLEGARHPYEQYF	TGCGCCAGCAGCTTGGAGGGGGCCAGACACCCCTACGAGCAGTACTTC
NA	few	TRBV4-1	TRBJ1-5	CASSRVGGYSNQPQHF	TGCGCCAGCAGCCGGGTGGGGGGATATAGCAATCAGCCCCAGCATTTT
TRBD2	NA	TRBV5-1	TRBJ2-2	CASSLLAGLAGNTGELFF	TGCGCCAGCAGCTTGTTGGCAGGACTAGCGGGAAACACCGGGGAGCTGTTTTTT
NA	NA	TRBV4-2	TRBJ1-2	CASSSQSGYTF	TGTGCCAGCAGCTCCCAAAGTGGCTACACCTTC
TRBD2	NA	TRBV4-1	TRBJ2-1	CASKTEAGDFNEQFF	TGCGCCAGCAAAACAGAGGCGGGAGATTTCAATGAGCAGTTCTTC
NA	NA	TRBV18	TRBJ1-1	CASSPVDSGSIGNTEAFF	TGTGCCAGCTCACCAGTGGACTCGGGAAGCATAGGGAACACTGAAGCTTTCTTT
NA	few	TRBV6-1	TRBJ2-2	CASSERSGELFF	TGTGCCAGCAGTGAGAGGAGTGGGGAGCTGTTTTTT
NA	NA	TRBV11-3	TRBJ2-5	CASSSRGETQYF	TGTGCCAGCAGCTCCAGGGGTGAGACCCAGTACTTC
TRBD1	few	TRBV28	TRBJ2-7	CASSTQRGGAEQYF	TGTGCCAGCAGCACTCAAAGAGGGGGCGCCGAGCAGTACTTC
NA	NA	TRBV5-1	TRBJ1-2	CASSLTTSYGYTF	TGCGCCAGCAGTTTGACAACTAGCTATGGCTACACCTTC
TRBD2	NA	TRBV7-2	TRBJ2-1	CASSSPGLADNEQFF	TGTGCCAGCAGCTCTCCGGGACTAGCCGACAATGAGCAGTTCTTC
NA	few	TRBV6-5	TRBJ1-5	CASSYESGDSNQPQHF	TGTGCCAGCAGTTACGAATCAGGAGATAGCAATCAGCCCCAGCATTTT
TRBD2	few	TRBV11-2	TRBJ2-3	CASSSLWAGGQYF	TGTGCCAGCAGCTCTCTCTGGGCGGGGGGACAGTATTTT
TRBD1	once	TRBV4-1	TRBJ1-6	CASSSRTGYNSPLHF	TGCGCCAGCAGCAGTAGGACAGGTTATAATTCACCCCTCCACTTT
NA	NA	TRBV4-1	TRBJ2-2	CASSTNRFPGELFF	TGCGCCAGCAGCACCAACAGATTTCCCGGGGAGCTGTTTTTT
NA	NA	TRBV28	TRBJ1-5	CASSPPASSNQPQHF	TGTGCCAGCAGTCCGCCAGCTTCCAGCAATCAGCCCCAGCATTTT
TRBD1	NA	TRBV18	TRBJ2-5	CASSPAGGRETQYF	TGTGCCAGCTCACCAGCAGGGGGCCGAGAGACCCAGTACTTC
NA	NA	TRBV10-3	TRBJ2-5	CAISDGGASGETQYF	TGTGCCATCAGTGATGGAGGGGCGTCTGGGGAGACCCAGTACTTC
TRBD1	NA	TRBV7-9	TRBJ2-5	CASSPGTGAETQYF	TGTGCCAGCAGTCCGGGGACAGGGGCAGAGACCCAGTACTTC
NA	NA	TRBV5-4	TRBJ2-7	CASSRDNYEQYF	TGTGCCAGCAGCCGGGACAACTACGAGCAGTACTTC
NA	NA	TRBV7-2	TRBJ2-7	CASSLAGITLHSEQYF	TGTGCCAGCAGCTTAGCGGGGATCACCCTCCACTCTGAGCAGTACTTC
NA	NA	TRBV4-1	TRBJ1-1	CASSQDSAGAMNTEAFF	TGCGCCAGCAGCCAAGACTCCGCAGGAGCTATGAACACTGAAGCTTTCTTT
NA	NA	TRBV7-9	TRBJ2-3	CASSLVGSGTDTQYF	TGTGCCAGCAGCTTAGTAGGGTCGGGGACAGATACGCAGTATTTT
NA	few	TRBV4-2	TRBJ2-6	CASRKGVSSAGANVLTF	TGTGCCAGCAGGAAGGGGGTCAGCAGCGCTGGGGCCAACGTCCTGACTTTC
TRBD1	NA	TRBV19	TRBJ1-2	CASSIGQGAGGYTF	TGTGCCAGTAGTATCGGACAGGGGGCGGGTGGCTACACCTTC
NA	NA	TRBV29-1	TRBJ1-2	CSDQGLANYGYTF	TGCAGCGACCAGGGGTTAGCTAACTATGGCTACACCTTC
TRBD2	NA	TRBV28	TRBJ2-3	CASSSTGTSGMDTQYF	TGTGCCAGCAGTTCCACCGGGACTAGCGGGATGGATACGCAGTATTTT
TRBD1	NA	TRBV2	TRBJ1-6	CASSRRGQGLDSPLHF	TGTGCCAGCAGTCGGAGGGGACAGGGTTTGGATTCACCCCTCCACTTT
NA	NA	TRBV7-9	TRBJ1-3	CASSLHGNTIYF	TGTGCCAGCAGCTTACATGGAAACACCATATATTTT
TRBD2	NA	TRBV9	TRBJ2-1	CASSKTSGTNEQFF	TGTGCCAGCAGCAAGACTAGCGGGACGAATGAGCAGTTCTTC
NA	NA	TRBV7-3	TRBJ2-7	CASSLAFGYEQYF	TGTGCCAGCAGCTTGGCGTTTGGCTACGAGCAGTACTTC
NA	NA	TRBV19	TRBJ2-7	CASSMQASARGEQYF	TGTGCCAGTAGTATGCAGGCGTCAGCGAGGGGTGAGCAGTACTTC
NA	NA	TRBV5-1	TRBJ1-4	CASSYPGLKEKLFF	TGCGCCAGCAGCTACCCGGGCCTGAAGGAAAAACTGTTTTTT
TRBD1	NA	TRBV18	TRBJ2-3	CASSRGQGGTDTQYF	TGTGCCAGCTCCCGAGGACAGGGCGGCACAGATACGCAGTATTTT
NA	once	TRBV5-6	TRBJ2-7	CASSLVQQKYEQYF	TGTGCCAGCAGCTTGGTGCAGCAAAAATACGAGCAGTACTTC
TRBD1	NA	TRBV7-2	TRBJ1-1	CASSSRTGGQSEAFF	TGTGCCAGCAGCTCAAGGACAGGGGGCCAGTCCGAAGCTTTCTTT
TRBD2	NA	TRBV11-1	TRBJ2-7	CASSLARGTSRTYEQYF	TGTGCCAGCAGCTTAGCGAGGGGGACTAGCCGAACCTACGAGCAGTACTTC
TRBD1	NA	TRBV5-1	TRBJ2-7	CASSVGTAYEQYF	TGCGCCAGCAGCGTCGGGACAGCCTACGAGCAGTACTTC
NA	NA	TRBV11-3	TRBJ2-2	CASSSRGLGGELFF	TGTGCCAGCAGCTCCCGGGGCCTGGGGGGGGAGCTGTTTTTT
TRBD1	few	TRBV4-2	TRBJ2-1	CASSQLDRGIRNEQFF	TGTGCCAGCAGCCAACTCGACAGGGGCATCCGGAATGAGCAGTTCTTC